This T cell receptor beta chain was identified during a study of shared clonotypes between healthy human individuals. Some clones are missing from TCRdb's copy, which holds only in-frame ones; the method was immunoSEQ multiplex PCR. This sample has 2 million to 2.5 million clones, with 90% to 95% found just once. Germline values: CDR1 KGHSH, CDR2 LQKENI. V gave up 0 bases and J gave up 5 bases; unmatched junction bases: 7. The CDR3 is 16 residues long. Healthy and HIV-negative, the adult donors had no recent acute infections or vaccinations. This TCR came from a man in his late teens or twenties in good health. Sample: naive CD4+ T cells sorted from blood. Subset denoted: CD45RA+ positively selected. The chain joins TRBV18 to TRBJ2-4, with 7 bases matching TRBD2. The CDR3 nucleotides read TGTGCCAGCTCACCACCAAGTGGGGGAGGGGAAAACATTCAGTACTTC. Translated, it gives CASSPPSGGGENIQYF.